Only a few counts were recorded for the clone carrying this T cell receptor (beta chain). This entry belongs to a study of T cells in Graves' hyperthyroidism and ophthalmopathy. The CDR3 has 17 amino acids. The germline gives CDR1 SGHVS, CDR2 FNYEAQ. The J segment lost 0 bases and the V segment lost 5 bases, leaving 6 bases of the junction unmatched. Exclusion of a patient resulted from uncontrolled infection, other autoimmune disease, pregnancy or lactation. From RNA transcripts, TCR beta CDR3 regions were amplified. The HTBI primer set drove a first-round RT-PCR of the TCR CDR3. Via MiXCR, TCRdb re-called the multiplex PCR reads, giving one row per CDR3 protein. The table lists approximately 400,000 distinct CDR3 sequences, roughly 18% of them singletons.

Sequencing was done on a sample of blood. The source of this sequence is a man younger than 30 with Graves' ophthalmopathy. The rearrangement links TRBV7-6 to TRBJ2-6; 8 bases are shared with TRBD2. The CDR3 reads CASSPNGGASGANVLTF. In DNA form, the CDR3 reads TGTGCCAGCAGCCCTAACGGGGGGGCCTCTGGGGCCAACGTCCTGACTTTC.